These 30 T cell receptor beta chains came from one sample sequenced in a study of blood T cell repertoires in COVID-19. The table came from immunoSEQ multiplex PCR; TCRdb's copy has only in-frame clones and leaves some out. The sample includes tens of thousands of clones, around 90% of them seen just once. The sequenced material came from peripheral blood. The receptors come from a man aged 50 or older with acute or convalescent COVID-19.

The CDR3 region has the DNA TGTGCCAGCACCCTCCGGGATCAGGGGTCCTATGGCTACACCTTC. As protein: CASTLRDQGSYGYTF. The chain couples TRBV5-4 to TRBJ1-2; perhaps TRBD1 as D (6 bases). The CDR3 has 15 amino acids. The V end was cut by 6 bases, the J end by 4 bases, with 19 bases between. Per germline, CDR1 SGHNT and CDR2 YYREEE (reference sequence).

This chain connects TRBV5-1 to TRBJ2-7; the match to TRBD1 covers 11 bases. The J segment lost 7 bases and the V segment lost 0 bases, leaving 12 bases of the junction unmatched. Looked up from germline, CDR1 is SGHRS and CDR2 is YFSETQ. This CDR3 has 17 amino acids. The CDR3 coding sequence is TGCGCCAGCAGCTTGGGCCCAGGAGGACAGGGGGCGCGGGAGCAGTACTTC. This translates into CASSLGPGGQGAREQYF. Supplemented by reference TRBV5-1 and TRBJ2-7, the full variable domain reads KAGVTQTPRYLIKTRGQQVTLSCSPISGHRSVSWYQQTPGQGLQFLFEYFSETQRNKGNFPGRFSGRQFSNSRSEMNVSTLELGDSALYLCASSLGPGGQGAREQYFGPGTRLTVT.

The CDR3: CAGTSGIKETQYF. The CDR3 nucleotides are TGTGCCGGCACTAGCGGGATAAAAGAGACCCAGTACTTC. This sequence joins TRBV7-9 and TRBJ2-5, with TRBD2 matching over 10 bases. The V gene's germline CDR1 is SEHNR and CDR2 FQNEAQ (reference sequence). This CDR3 spans 13 amino acids. V lost 11 bases, J lost 3 bases, and 6 bases stayed unmatched. Combining the CDR3 with reference TRBV7-9 and TRBJ2-5 gives the whole variable domain DTGVSQNPRHKITKRGQNVTFRCDPISEHNRLYWYRQTLGQGPEFLTYFQNEAQLEKSRLLSDRFSAERPKGSFSTLEIQRTEQGDSAMYLCAGTSGIKETQYFGPGTRLLVL.

Only one count was recorded for this clone. The rearrangement joins TRBV11-2 to TRBJ1-2; D gene ambiguous. Germline-derived CDR1 and CDR2 are SGHAT and FQNNGV. Trimming removed 4 bases from V and 0 bases from J, with 9 bases in between. CDR3 length: 14 amino acids. This CDR3 is CASSSFGANYGYTF. The CDR3 DNA sequence: TGTGCCAGCAGCTCCTTCGGGGCTAACTATGGCTACACCTTC.

Only one count was recorded for this clone. V usage is TRBV9 and J usage is TRBJ2-7; D gene uncertain. Germline CDR1 and CDR2: SGDLS and YYNGEE. V lost 0 bases to trimming and J lost 0 bases, with 10 bases between them. This CDR3 comprises 15 residues. The CDR3 DNA follows: TGTGCCAGCAGCGTAGGGGCAGCTTTCTCCTACGAGCAGTACTTC. This translates into CASSVGAAFSYEQYF.

The rearrangement links TRBV5-1 to TRBJ2-6, with D possibly TRBD1 on 7 matching bases. V lost 0 bases and J 4 bases, leaving 17 bases between the germline ends. Germline values: CDR1 SGHRS, CDR2 YFSETQ. The CDR3 length is 18 residues. This CDR3 is CASSLGRGLSSGANVLTF. The CDR3 DNA reads TGCGCCAGCAGCTTGGGGAGGGGGCTTTCATCAGGGGCCAACGTCCTGACTTTC.

The chain uses TRBV24-1 and TRBJ2-1, with 7 bases lining up with TRBD2. The CDR3 is 14 amino acids. With 1 base clipped from V and 7 bases from J, the junction kept 3 bases outside the gene matches. The germline CDR1 and CDR2 sequences are KGHDR and SFDVKD. CDR3 region: CATSDFWRGNEQFF. CDR3 sequence (DNA): TGTGCCACCAGTGATTTCTGGCGGGGGAATGAGCAGTTCTTC.

This clone was seen only a few times. This chain joins TRBV7-2 and TRBJ1-1; D is unclear. Trimming removed 1 base from V and 2 bases from J, with 5 bases in between. This CDR3 has 13 amino acids. CDR1 SGHTA and CDR2 FQGNSA come from the germline V gene. The CDR3 spells CASSLVTNTEAFF. The CDR3 DNA sequence: TGTGCCAGCAGCTTAGTAACAAACACTGAAGCTTTCTTT. The full variable domain, its missing parts supplied by reference TRBV7-2 and TRBJ1-1, is GAGVSQSPSNKVTEKGKDVELRCDPISGHTALYWYRQSLGQGLEFLIYFQGNSAPDKSGLPSDRFSAERTGGSVSTLTIQRTQQEDSAVYLCASSLVTNTEAFFGQGTRLTVV.

The gene calls are TRBV2 and TRBJ2-3; no clear D gene. V was clipped by 11 bases and J by 4 bases, with 10 bases between them. The length of the CDR3 is 11 residues. CDR1 SNHLY and CDR2 FYNNEI come from the germline V gene. DNA for the CDR3: TGTGCCCTACGGTTCGCAGATACGCAGTATTTT. Amino acids: CALRFADTQYF.

The chain recombines TRBV7-6 with TRBJ2-3; 7 positions match TRBD2. CDR3 length equals 15 residues. Germline CDR1 SGHVS, CDR2 FNYEAQ. V lost 5 bases, J lost 6 bases, and 11 bases stayed unmatched. CDR3 sequence reads: CASSPWTSGGDTQYF. DNA for the CDR3: TGTGCCAGCAGCCCATGGACTAGTGGAGGCGATACGCAGTATTTT.

The rearrangement uses TRBV2 and TRBJ2-5; D may be TRBD2 (7 bases). The CDR3 totals 16 residues. Germline V gene lookup returns CDR1 SNHLY and CDR2 FYNNEI. The V end was cut by 1 base, the J end by 5 bases, with 17 bases between. CDR3 sequence (DNA): TGTGCCAGCAGTGAAGGGGTCGGGGGGCGCCGGGAGACCCAGTACTTC. The encoded protein is CASSEGVGGRRETQYF.

The rearrangement links TRBV2 to TRBJ1-1; maybe TRBD1 (5 bases). The germline V and J ends were trimmed by 2 bases and 1 base, with 14 bases remaining between them. This CDR3 has 16 residues. CDR1 SNHLY and CDR2 FYNNEI come from the germline V gene. The CDR3 is CASSELPRVGNTEAFF. In nucleotides, the CDR3 is TGTGCCAGCAGTGAACTACCCAGGGTTGGGAACACTGAAGCTTTCTTT.

V gene TRBV11-2 combines with J gene TRBJ1-5; D is unclear. With 1 base removed from V and 6 bases from J, the gap between germline ends came to 7 bases. The germline gives CDR1 SGHAT, CDR2 FQNNGV. CDR3 length: 13 residues. CDR3 sequence reads: CASSLAGGQPQHF. CDR3 DNA: TGTGCCAGCAGCTTAGCGGGAGGTCAGCCCCAGCATTTT.

The chain employs TRBV4-1 and TRBJ1-2, with a weak D call TRBD1 (5 bases). Trimming took off 4 bases at V and 2 bases at J, with 17 bases between the two ends. The CDR3 length is 16 residues. CDR1 is MGHRA, CDR2 YSYEKL, per germline. The CDR3 region has the DNA TGCGCCAGCAGCCCAAGAAGTGCAGGGATCAACTATGGCTACACCTTC. This translates into CASSPRSAGINYGYTF.

The genes are TRBV25-1 and TRBJ2-3; 12 bases fit TRBD2. The V gene's germline CDR1 is MGHDK and CDR2 SYGVNS. CDR3 length: 16 amino acids. Trimming cost V 2 bases and J 5 bases; bases outside gene matches: 5. The CDR3 nucleotides are TGTGCCAGCAGTGAACTAGCGGGAGGGCGGGGAGATACGCAGTATTTT. This gives the protein CASSELAGGRGDTQYF.

This chain connects TRBV27 to TRBJ2-1; no firm D call. The V gene's germline CDR1 is MNHEY and CDR2 SMNVEV (reference sequence). Trimming cost V 3 bases and J 5 bases, with 14 bases left between them. The CDR3 is 15 residues long. The CDR3 DNA follows: TGTGCCAGCAGTTTGGCCTCGCAGGCCCACAATGAGCAGTTCTTC. This gives the protein CASSLASQAHNEQFF.

The chain links TRBV6-5 to TRBJ1-5; TRBD1 agrees at 8 bases. This CDR3 region has 13 residues. The V segment lost 6 bases and the J segment 12 bases; nucleotides outside the gene matches: 10. The germline CDR1 and CDR2 sequences are MNHEY and SVGAGI. The CDR3 spells CASSRDQTGDQHF. Written as DNA, the CDR3 is TGTGCCAGCAGCCGCGACCAGACAGGGGACCAGCATTTT.

The rearrangement joins TRBV12-3 or TRBV12-4 to TRBJ1-6, with 7 bases lining up with TRBD1. Losses at the gene ends were 6 bases for V and 10 bases for J; bases not matched to a gene: 3. This CDR3 region has 12 residues. CDR3 loop: CASRQGESPLHF. In nucleotides, the CDR3 is TGTGCCAGCAGGCAGGGGGAATCACCCCTCCACTTT.

This chain uses TRBV10-3 with TRBJ2-2; TRBD1 aligns across 12 bases. This CDR3 region has 16 residues. V lost 6 bases to trimming and J lost 5 bases; unmatched junction nucleotides: 7. Germline V gives CDR1 ENHRY, CDR2 SYGVKD. CDR3 protein: CAIRPGQGARTGELFF. CDR3 sequence (DNA): TGTGCCATCAGACCGGGACAGGGGGCGAGGACCGGGGAGCTGTTTTTT.

The gene calls are TRBV24-1 and TRBJ2-3; 8 nucleotides line up with TRBD1. V lost 3 bases to trimming and J lost 0 bases; unmatched junction nucleotides: 4. The CDR3 covers 16 residues. Germline lookup yields CDR1 KGHDR and CDR2 SFDVKD. CDR3 bases: TGTGCCACCAGTGATACCCGGACAGGGAGCACAGATACGCAGTATTTT. This encodes CATSDTRTGSTDTQYF.

V usage is TRBV6-4 and J usage is TRBJ2-3, with a tentative D call TRBD1 (5 bases). The CDR3 totals 13 residues. The germline CDR1 and CDR2 sequences are MRHNA and SNTAGT. Trimming shortened V by 3 bases and J by 1 base, and 5 bases separated the two germline ends. Written as DNA, the CDR3 is TGTGCCAGCAGTGAAGGGGGCACAGATACGCAGTATTTT. As protein: CASSEGGTDTQYF.

By frequency in the sample, this clone is medium-sized. Other nucleotide sequences in the sample specify the same CDR3. The chain couples TRBV19 to TRBJ2-7; D gene unclear. Germline V gene sequence: CDR1 LNHDA, CDR2 SQIVND (reference sequence). This CDR3 is 13 amino acids long. The germline V and J ends were trimmed by 4 bases and 0 bases, with 7 bases remaining between them. CDR3 in DNA: TGTGCCAGTAGTAGTCAGGCCTCCTACGAGCAGTACTTC. This encodes CASSSQASYEQYF.

The chain is built from TRBV11-2 and TRBJ2-1; 9 bases line up with TRBD2. From germline, CDR1 is SGHAT and CDR2 FQNNGV. This CDR3 is 17 amino acids long. The trim removed 5 bases at V and 4 bases at J, leaving 12 bases unmatched. CDR3 DNA sequence: TGTGCCAGCAGCCCCGGGAGCGGGAGGCCGCGGTACAATGAGCAGTTCTTC. Protein sequence: CASSPGSGRPRYNEQFF.

Comments on this clone: This specimen includes other DNA sequences encoding the same CDR3. The rearrangement links TRBV30 to TRBJ1-5; 8 nucleotides match TRBD1. The CDR3 runs 14 residues. Germline values: CDR1 GTSNPN, CDR2 SVGIG (reference sequence). With V trimmed by 0 bases and J by 7 bases, 5 bases remained unmatched. DNA for the CDR3: TGTGCCTGGAGTGTACGGACAGGGAACCAGCCCCAGCATTTT. This sequence encodes CAWSVRTGNQPQHF.

CDR3 DNA: TGTGCCAGCAGTGATTCGTCGGGGGTGCAACTGTTTTTT. Its translation: CASSDSSGVQLFF. The genes are TRBV6-1 and TRBJ1-4, with TRBD1 as a possible D gene (5 bases). Trimming took 3 bases from V and 12 from J, leaving 14 bases between them. The length of the CDR3 is 13 residues. Germline CDR1 reads MNHNS; CDR2 reads SASEGT.

V is TRBV7-8 and J is TRBJ2-7; 10 positions agree with TRBD2. The germline gives CDR1 SGHVS, CDR2 FQNEAQ. V lost 4 bases, J lost 3 bases, and 6 bases stayed unmatched. This CDR3 comprises 15 residues. The CDR3 spells CASSYGTSVNYEQYF. The CDR3 bases are TGTGCCAGCAGCTACGGGACTAGCGTGAACTACGAGCAGTACTTC.

V usage is TRBV6-2 or TRBV6-3 and J usage is TRBJ2-7; 8 nucleotides match TRBD1. J was trimmed by 3 bases and V by 5 bases; bases with no gene match: 15. CDR3 length: 17 amino acids. From germline, CDR1 is MNHEY and CDR2 SVGEGT. The CDR3: CASSKKYRDRTFYEQYF. The CDR3 DNA sequence: TGTGCCAGCAGTAAGAAATACCGGGACAGGACCTTCTACGAGCAGTACTTC.

The V call is TRBV19, the J call TRBJ1-1; 7 positions match TRBD1. Trimming cost V 4 bases and J 5 bases; bases outside gene matches: 4. Germline lookup yields CDR1 LNHDA and CDR2 SQIVND (reference sequence). This CDR3 spans 13 amino acids. CDR3: CASSKQGNTEAFF. CDR3 bases: TGTGCCAGTAGTAAACAGGGGAATACTGAAGCTTTCTTT.

This rearrangement joins TRBV6-2 or TRBV6-3 to TRBJ2-7; 9 bases match TRBD1. With 6 bases clipped from V and 2 bases from J, the junction kept 11 bases outside the gene matches. Germline-derived CDR1 and CDR2 are MNHEY and SVGEGT. The CDR3 sequence is 16 residues long. This CDR3 reads CASSSRPGQGTYEQYF. CDR3 nucleotide sequence: TGTGCCAGCAGCTCACGACCGGGACAGGGTACCTACGAGCAGTACTTC.

CDR3 residues: CASSATDEQYF. CDR3 DNA sequence: TGCGCCAGCAGCGCAACGGACGAGCAGTACTTC. The chain uses TRBV5-1 and TRBJ2-7; D unresolved. Germline V gene sequence: CDR1 SGHRS, CDR2 YFSETQ. V dropped 4 bases and J dropped 5 bases, with 7 bases sitting between them. The CDR3 has 11 amino acids.